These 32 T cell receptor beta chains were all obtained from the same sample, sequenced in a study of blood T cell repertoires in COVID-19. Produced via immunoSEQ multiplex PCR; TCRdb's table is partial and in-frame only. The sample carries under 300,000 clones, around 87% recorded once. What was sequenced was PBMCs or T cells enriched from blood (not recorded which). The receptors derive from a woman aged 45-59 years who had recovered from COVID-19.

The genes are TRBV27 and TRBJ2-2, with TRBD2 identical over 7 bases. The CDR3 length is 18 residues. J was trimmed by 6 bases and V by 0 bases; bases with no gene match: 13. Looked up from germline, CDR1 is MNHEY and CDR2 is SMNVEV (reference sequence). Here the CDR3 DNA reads TGTGCCAGCAGTTTATCGATAAACTGGCGGGGGAGAGCCGGGGAGCTGTTTTTT. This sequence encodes CASSLSINWRGRAGELFF.

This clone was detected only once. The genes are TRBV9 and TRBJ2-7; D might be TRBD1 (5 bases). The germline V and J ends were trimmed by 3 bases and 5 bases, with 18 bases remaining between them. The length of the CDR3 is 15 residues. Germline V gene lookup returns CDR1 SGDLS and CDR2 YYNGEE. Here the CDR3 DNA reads TGTGCCAGCAGCGCCACTACAGGTCCACTTGACGAGCAGTACTTC. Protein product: CASSATTGPLDEQYF. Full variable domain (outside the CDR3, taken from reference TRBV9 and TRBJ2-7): DSGVTQTPKHLITATGQRVTLRCSPRSGDLSVYWYQQSLDQGLQFLIQYYNGEERAKGNILERFSAQQFPDLHSELNLSSLELGDSALYFCASSATTGPLDEQYFGPGTRLTVT.

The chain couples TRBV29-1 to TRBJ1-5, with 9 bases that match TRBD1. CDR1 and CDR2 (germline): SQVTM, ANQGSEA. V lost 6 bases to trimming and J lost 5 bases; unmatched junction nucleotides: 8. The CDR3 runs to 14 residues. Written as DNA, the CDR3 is TGCAGCGTACCGGACAGGGGCGCCGATCAGCCCCAGCATTTT. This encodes CSVPDRGADQPQHF.

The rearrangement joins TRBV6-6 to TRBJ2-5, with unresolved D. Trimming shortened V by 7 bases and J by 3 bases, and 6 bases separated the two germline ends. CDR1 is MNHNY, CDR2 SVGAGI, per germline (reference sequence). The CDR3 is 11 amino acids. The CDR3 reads CASTQKETQYF. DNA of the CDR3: TGTGCCAGCACCCAAAAAGAGACCCAGTACTTC.

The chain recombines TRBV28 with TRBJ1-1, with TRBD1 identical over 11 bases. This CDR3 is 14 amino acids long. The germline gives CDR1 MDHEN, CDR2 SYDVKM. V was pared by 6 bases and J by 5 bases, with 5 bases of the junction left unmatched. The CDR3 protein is CASRGQGAITEAFF. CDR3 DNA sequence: TGTGCCAGCAGAGGACAGGGGGCGATTACTGAAGCTTTCTTT.

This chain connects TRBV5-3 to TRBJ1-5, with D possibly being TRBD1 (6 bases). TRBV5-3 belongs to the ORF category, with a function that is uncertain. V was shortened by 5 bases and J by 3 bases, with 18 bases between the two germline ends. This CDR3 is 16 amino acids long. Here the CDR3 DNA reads TGTGCCAGAAGGCGGACAGCTAATCCTTTCAATCAGCCCCAGCATTTT. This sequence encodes CARRRTANPFNQPQHF.

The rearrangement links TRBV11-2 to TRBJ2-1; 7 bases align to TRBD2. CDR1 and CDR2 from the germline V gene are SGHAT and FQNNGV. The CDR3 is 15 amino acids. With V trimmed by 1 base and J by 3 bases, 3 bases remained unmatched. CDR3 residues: CASSLALADYNEQFF. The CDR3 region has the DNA TGTGCCAGCAGCTTAGCGCTAGCGGACTACAATGAGCAGTTCTTC.

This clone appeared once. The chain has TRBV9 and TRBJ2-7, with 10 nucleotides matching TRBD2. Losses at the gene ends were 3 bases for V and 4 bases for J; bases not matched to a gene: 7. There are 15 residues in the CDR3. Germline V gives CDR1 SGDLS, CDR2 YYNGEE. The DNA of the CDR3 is TGTGCCAGCAGCGCCTCCGGGACTAGCGCGTACGAGCAGTACTTC. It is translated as CASSASGTSAYEQYF. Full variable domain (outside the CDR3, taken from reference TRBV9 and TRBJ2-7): DSGVTQTPKHLITATGQRVTLRCSPRSGDLSVYWYQQSLDQGLQFLIQYYNGEERAKGNILERFSAQQFPDLHSELNLSSLELGDSALYFCASSASGTSAYEQYFGPGTRLTVT.

As DNA, the CDR3 is TGTGCCAGCAGCTCTCGATCCGGGGATACGCAGTATTTT. It is translated as CASSSRSGDTQYF. This rearrangement joins TRBV7-2 to TRBJ2-3; D is ambiguous. With 4 bases removed from V and 6 bases from J, the gap between germline ends came to 11 bases. CDR1 SGHTA and CDR2 FQGNSA come from the germline V gene. This CDR3 is built from 13 residues.

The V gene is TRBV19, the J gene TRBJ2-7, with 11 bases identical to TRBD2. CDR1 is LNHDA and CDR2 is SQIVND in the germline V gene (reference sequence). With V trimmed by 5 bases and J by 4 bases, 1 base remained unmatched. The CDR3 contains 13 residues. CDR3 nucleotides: TGTGCCAGTAGTTCTAGCGGGAGGTACGAGCAGTACTTC. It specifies CASSSSGRYEQYF.

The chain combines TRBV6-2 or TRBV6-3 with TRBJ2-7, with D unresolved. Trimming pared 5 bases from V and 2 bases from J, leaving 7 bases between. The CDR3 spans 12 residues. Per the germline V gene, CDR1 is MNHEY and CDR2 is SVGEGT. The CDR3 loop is CASSRGTYEQYF. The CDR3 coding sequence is TGTGCCAGCAGTCGCGGCACCTACGAGCAGTACTTC.

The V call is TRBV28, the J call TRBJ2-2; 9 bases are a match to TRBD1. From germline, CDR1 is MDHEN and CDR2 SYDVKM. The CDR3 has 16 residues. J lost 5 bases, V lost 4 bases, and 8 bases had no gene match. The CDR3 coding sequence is TGTGCCAGCAGTTCCACCGGGACAGGGTTAACCGGGGAGCTGTTTTTT. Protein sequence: CASSSTGTGLTGELFF.

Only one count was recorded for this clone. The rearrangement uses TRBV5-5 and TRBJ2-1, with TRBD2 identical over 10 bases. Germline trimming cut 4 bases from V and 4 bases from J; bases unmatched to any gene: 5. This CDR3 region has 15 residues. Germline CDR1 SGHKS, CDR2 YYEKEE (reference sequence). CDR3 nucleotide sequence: TGTGCCAGCAGCCATACTAGCGGGATTTACAATGAGCAGTTCTTC. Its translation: CASSHTSGIYNEQFF.

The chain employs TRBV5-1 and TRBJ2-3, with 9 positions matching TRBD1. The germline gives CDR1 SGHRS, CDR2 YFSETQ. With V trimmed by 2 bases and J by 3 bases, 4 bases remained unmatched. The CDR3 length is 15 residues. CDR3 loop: CASSLQGAGTDTQYF. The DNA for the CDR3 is TGCGCCAGCAGCTTACAGGGGGCCGGTACAGATACGCAGTATTTT. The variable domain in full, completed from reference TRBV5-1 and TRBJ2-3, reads KAGVTQTPRYLIKTRGQQVTLSCSPISGHRSVSWYQQTPGQGLQFLFEYFSETQRNKGNFPGRFSGRQFSNSRSEMNVSTLELGDSALYLCASSLQGAGTDTQYFGPGTRLTVL.

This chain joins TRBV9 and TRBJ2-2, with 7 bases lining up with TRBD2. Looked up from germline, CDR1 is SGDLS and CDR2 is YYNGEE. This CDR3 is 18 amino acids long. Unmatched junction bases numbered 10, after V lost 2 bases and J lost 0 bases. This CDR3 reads CASSVQLSGGPNTGELFF. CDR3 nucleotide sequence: TGTGCCAGCAGCGTCCAACTTTCGGGGGGACCGAACACCGGGGAGCTGTTTTTT.

This chain's CDR3 is CASSPGQRFYEQYF. The CDR3 region has the DNA TGTGCCAGCAGCCCCGGACAGCGATTCTACGAGCAGTACTTC. This rearrangement joins TRBV11-2 to TRBJ2-7, with TRBD1 as a possible D gene (6 bases). V lost 5 bases, J lost 3 bases, and 14 bases lay in between. Germline CDR1 is SGHAT and CDR2 is FQNNGV. The CDR3 extends over 14 amino acids.

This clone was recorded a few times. DNA of the CDR3: TGTGCCATCAGTCTTACACCGGGACAGTCCTACGAGCAGTACTTC. Its translation: CAISLTPGQSYEQYF. The chain is built from TRBV10-3 and TRBJ2-7, with 7 nucleotides matching TRBD1. CDR3 length: 15 amino acids. Trimming removed 5 bases from V and 1 base from J; junction bases left unmatched: 8. From germline, CDR1 is ENHRY and CDR2 SYGVKD.

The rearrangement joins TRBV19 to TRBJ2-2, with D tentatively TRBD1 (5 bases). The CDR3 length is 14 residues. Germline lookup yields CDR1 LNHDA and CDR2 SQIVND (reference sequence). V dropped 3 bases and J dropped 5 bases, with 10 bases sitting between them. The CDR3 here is CASSIGPGTGELFF. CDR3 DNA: TGTGCCAGTAGTATCGGCCCAGGGACCGGGGAGCTGTTTTTT.

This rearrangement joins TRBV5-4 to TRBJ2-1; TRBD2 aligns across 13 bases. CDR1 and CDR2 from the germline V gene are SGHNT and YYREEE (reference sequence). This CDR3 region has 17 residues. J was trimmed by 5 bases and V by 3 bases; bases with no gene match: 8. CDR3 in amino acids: CASSSRTSGRGHNEQFF. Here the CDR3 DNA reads TGTGCCAGCAGCTCTAGGACTAGCGGGAGAGGTCACAATGAGCAGTTCTTC.

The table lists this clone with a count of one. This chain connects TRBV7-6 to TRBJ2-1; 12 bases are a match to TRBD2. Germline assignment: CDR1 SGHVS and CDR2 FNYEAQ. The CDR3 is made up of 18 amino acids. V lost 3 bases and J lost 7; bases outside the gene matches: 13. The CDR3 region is CASSLFAMTSGSLNEQFF. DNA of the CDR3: TGTGCCAGCAGCTTGTTCGCCATGACTAGCGGGAGTTTAAATGAGCAGTTCTTC.

This CDR3 reads CASSQDALAVRFF. CDR3 DNA: TGCGCCAGCAGCCAAGATGCCCTAGCCGTCCGGTTCTTC. The chain joins TRBV4-3 to TRBJ2-1; perhaps TRBD2 as D (5 bases). Deletions cut 0 bases from V and 15 bases from J, with 15 bases between. CDR1 LGHNA and CDR2 YSLEER come from the germline V gene. This CDR3 spans 13 amino acids.

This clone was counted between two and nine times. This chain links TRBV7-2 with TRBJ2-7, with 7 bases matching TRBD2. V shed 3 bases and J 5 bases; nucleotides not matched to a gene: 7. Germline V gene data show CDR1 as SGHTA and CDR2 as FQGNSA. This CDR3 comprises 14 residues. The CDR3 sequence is CASSLQGGSDEQYF. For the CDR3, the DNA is TGTGCCAGCAGCTTGCAGGGAGGGAGTGACGAGCAGTACTTC.

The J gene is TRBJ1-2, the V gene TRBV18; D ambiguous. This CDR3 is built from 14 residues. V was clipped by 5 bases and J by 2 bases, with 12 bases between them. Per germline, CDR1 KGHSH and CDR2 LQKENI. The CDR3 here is CASSGTDANYGYTF. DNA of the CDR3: TGTGCCAGCTCAGGAACAGACGCAAACTATGGCTACACCTTC.

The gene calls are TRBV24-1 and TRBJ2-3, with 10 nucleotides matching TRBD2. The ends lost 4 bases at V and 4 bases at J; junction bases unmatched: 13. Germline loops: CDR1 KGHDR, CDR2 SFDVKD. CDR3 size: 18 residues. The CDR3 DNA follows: TGTGCCACCAGTGACCCAGGGGAGAGCGGGAGGGCAGCAGATACGCAGTATTTT. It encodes CATSDPGESGRAADTQYF.

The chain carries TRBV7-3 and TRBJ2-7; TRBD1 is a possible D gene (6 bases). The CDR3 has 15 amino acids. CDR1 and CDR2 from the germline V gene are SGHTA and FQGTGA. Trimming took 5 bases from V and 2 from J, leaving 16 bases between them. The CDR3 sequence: CASSPRQENAYEQYF. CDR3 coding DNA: TGTGCCAGCAGCCCCCGACAGGAGAATGCCTACGAGCAGTACTTC.

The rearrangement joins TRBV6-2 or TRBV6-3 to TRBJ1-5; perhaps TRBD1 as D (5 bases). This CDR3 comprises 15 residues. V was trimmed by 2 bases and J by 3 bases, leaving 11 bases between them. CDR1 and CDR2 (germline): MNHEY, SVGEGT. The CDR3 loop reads CASSYPGRVNQPQHF. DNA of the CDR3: TGTGCCAGCAGTTACCCCGGCAGGGTCAATCAGCCCCAGCATTTT.

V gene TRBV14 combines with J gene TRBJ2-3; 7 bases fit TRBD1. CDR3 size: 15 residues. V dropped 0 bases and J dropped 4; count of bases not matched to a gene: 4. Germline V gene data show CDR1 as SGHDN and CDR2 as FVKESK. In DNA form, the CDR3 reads TGTGCCAGCAGCCAAGAAGGCAGGGGGTCAGATACGCAGTATTTT. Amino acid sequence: CASSQEGRGSDTQYF.

CDR3 region: CASSQYTGAYNEQFF. CDR3 nucleotide sequence: TGTGCCAGCAGCCAATATACGGGGGCCTACAATGAGCAGTTCTTC. This sequence joins TRBV3-1 (or the pseudogene TRBV3-2) and TRBJ2-1, with D possibly matching TRBD2 (6 bases). Germline CDR1 reads LGHDT; CDR2 reads YNNKEL (reference sequence). The CDR3 extends over 15 amino acids. Trimming removed 2 bases from V and 2 bases from J, with 10 bases in between.

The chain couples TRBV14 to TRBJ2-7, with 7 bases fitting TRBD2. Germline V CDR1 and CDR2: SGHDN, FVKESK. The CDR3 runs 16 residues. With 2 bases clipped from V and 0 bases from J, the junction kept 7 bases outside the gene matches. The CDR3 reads CASSQLSGEASYEQYF. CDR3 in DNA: TGTGCCAGCAGCCAATTAAGCGGGGAGGCCTCCTACGAGCAGTACTTC.

The CDR3 region is CAWSVSADLNTEAFF. The CDR3 DNA follows: TGTGCCTGGAGTGTTTCTGCAGATTTAAACACTGAAGCTTTCTTT. The V call is TRBV30, the J call TRBJ1-1; D gene ambiguous. The CDR3 is 15 amino acids. Between the trimmed V and J ends, which lost 0 bases and 2 bases, there was a span of 13 bases. The germline V gene has CDR1 GTSNPN and CDR2 SVGIG (reference sequence).

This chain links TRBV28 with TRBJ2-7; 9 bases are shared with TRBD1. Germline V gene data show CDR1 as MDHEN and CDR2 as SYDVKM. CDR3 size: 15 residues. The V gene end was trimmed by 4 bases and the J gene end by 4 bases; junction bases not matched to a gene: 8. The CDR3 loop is CASSSTGTGIYEQYF. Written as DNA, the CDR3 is TGTGCCAGCAGTTCTACCGGGACAGGGATATACGAGCAGTACTTC.

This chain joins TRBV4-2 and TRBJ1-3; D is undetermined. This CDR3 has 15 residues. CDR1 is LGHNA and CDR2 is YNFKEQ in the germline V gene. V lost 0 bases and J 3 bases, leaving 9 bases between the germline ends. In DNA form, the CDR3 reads TGTGCCAGCAGCCAAGAGAGGAGCTTTGGAAACACCATATATTTT. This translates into CASSQERSFGNTIYF.